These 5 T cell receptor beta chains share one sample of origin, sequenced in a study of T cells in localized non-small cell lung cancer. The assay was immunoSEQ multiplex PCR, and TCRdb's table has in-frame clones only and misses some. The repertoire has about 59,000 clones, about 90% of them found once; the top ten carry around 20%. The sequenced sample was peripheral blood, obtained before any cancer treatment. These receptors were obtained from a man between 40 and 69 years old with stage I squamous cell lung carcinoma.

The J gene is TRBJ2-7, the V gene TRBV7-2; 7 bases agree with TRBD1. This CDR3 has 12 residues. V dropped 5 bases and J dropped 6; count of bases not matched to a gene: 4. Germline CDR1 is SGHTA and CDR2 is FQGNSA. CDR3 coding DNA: TGTGCCAGCAGCACGACAGGGTCCGAGCAGTACTTC. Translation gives CASSTTGSEQYF.

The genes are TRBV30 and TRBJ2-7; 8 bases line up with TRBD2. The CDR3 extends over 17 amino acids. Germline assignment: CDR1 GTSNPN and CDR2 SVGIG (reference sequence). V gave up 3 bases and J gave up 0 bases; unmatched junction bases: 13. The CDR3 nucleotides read TGTGCCTGGAGGGTCCACAATAACGGGAGGGACTCCTACGAGCAGTACTTC. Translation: CAWRVHNNGRDSYEQYF. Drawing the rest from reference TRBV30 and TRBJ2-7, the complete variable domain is SQTIHQWPATLVQPVGSPLSLECTVEGTSNPNLYWYRQAAGRGLQLLFYSVGIGQISSEVPQNLSASRPQDRQFILSSKKLLLSDSGFYLCAWRVHNNGRDSYEQYFGPGTRLTVT.

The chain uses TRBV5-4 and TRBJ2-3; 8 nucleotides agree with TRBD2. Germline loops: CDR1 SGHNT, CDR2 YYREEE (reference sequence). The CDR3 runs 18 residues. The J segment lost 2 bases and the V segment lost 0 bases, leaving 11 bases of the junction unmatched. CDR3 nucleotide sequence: TGTGCCAGCAGCTTGGCCCGGGGGGGGGACCACTACACAGATACGCAGTATTTT. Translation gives CASSLARGGDHYTDTQYF.

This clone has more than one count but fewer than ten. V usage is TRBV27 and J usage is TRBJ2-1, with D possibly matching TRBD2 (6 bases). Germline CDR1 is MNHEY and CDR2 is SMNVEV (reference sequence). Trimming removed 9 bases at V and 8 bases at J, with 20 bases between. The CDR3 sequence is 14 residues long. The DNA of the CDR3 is TGTGCCAGTATGGTGTGGTCGGGAGACGATGAGCAGTTCTTC. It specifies CASMVWSGDDEQFF.

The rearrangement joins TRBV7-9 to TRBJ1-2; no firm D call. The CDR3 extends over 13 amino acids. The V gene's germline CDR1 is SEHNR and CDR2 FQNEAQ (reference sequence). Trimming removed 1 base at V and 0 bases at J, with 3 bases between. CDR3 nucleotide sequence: TGTGCCAGCAGCTTAGGGGCTAACTATGGCTACACCTTC. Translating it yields CASSLGANYGYTF.